Listed here is a single T cell receptor beta chain. The germline gives CDR1 KGHDR, CDR2 SFDVKD. The CDR3 spans 15 residues. V lost 6 bases to trimming and J lost 7 bases, with 18 bases between them. The data derive from a study of blood T cell repertoires in COVID-19. Study details: Samples came from the United States, Italy and Spain, spanning acute and convalescent COVID-19. Nucleic acid was either cDNA or gDNA, and it came from T cells, B-cell-depleted T cells, or PBMCs.

Original processing notes: Estimation of nucleated cell counts was performed using reference gene primer amplification. Using immunoSEQ multiplex PCR, the repertoire was profiled, and TCRdb retains in-frame clones only, with some absent. V and J calls and clone size are those listed in that table; D and trimming were worked out from the DNA. The sample contains around 200,000 clones, around nine tenths of which appear only once. The clonotype was recovered from a man in his sixties who had recovered from COVID-19. This rearrangement joins TRBV24-1 to TRBJ2-1; a weak D match, TRBD2 (5 bases). The specimen was peripheral blood. This chain's CDR3 is CATSSRDFSVNEQFF. Written as DNA, the CDR3 is TGTGCCACCAGTAGCCGGGATTTCTCCGTGAATGAGCAGTTCTTC.